Listed here is a single T cell receptor beta chain. What it binds is unknown. V trimming: 2 bases; J trimming: 8 bases; junction bases outside the gene matches: 7. The germline CDR1 and CDR2 sequences are SGHRS and YFSETQ. The CDR3 is 15 amino acids. All donors came from Russia, were Caucasian and healthy, and spanned ages 6 to 90. The authors ran a second PCR of about 7 to 11 cycles using a sample-barcoded 5' primer and a J-beta primer mix. TCRdb re-called the 5' RACE reads with MiXCR, one entry per CDR3 protein. The sample carries 1.8 million or so distinct CDR3 sequences, about two fifths recorded once. This specimen comes from a study of blood T cells in healthy people across ages. Findings and limits, study-wide: Expanded clonotype changes were possibly confounded by unknown donor CMV status.

The material sequenced was blood. The sequence derives from a human donor in good health. The chain carries TRBV5-1 and TRBJ2-1; 10 bases are a match to TRBD2. The CDR3 is CASSFASGGADEQFF. CDR3 DNA sequence: TGCGCCAGCAGCTTTGCGAGCGGGGGGGCCGATGAGCAGTTCTTC.